The next 18 T cell receptor beta chains were all read from a single sample in a study of T cell clones after liver transplantation. Profiled with immunoSEQ multiplex PCR; TCRdb holds only in-frame clones, not every one. In the table there are around 100,000 clones, approximately 78% of which are singletons. The sequencing here drew on CD4+ T cells from blood, taken before liver transplant. These receptors were taken from a human donor who received a liver transplant.

This chain uses TRBV5-6 with TRBJ1-1; no firm D call. The CDR3 is 12 amino acids. V was cut by 2 bases and J by 6 bases, with 8 bases left in between. Per the germline V gene, CDR1 is SGHDT and CDR2 is YYEEEE. CDR3 nucleotide sequence: TGTGCCAGCAGCTTTATTCGGGCTGAAGCTTTCTTT. It is translated as CASSFIRAEAFF.

The chain links TRBV14 to TRBJ1-1; 7 positions agree with TRBD1. The CDR3 covers 15 residues. V trimming: 4 bases; J trimming: 5 bases; junction bases outside the gene matches: 10. Germline CDR1 SGHDN, CDR2 FVKESK. CDR3 bases: TGTGCCAGCAGCCGGGTAGACAGGGTAGGAACTGAAGCTTTCTTT. Residues: CASSRVDRVGTEAFF.

The rearrangement joins TRBV5-1 to TRBJ2-7; 9 positions agree with TRBD1. This CDR3 comprises 16 residues. CDR1 and CDR2 (germline): SGHRS, YFSETQ. The junction had 10 bases not matched to a gene; V was cut back by 6 bases and J by 0 bases. The CDR3 sequence is CASNPGQGALSYEQYF. The CDR3 DNA is TGCGCCAGCAATCCGGGACAGGGTGCCCTCTCCTACGAGCAGTACTTC.

The chain employs TRBV19 and TRBJ1-3; D remains ambiguous. Trimming removed 6 bases from V and 2 bases from J, with 8 bases in between. The CDR3 spans 13 residues. CDR1 and CDR2 from the germline V gene are LNHDA and SQIVND (reference sequence). CDR3 bases: TGTGCCAGTAGCCCCGTCCCTGGAAACACCATATATTTT. Amino acids: CASSPVPGNTIYF. The whole variable domain, remainder taken from reference TRBV19 and TRBJ1-3, is DGGITQSPKYLFRKEGQNVTLSCEQNLNHDAMYWYRQDPGQGLRLIYYSQIVNDFQKGDIAEGYSVSREKKESFPLTVTSAQKNPTAFYLCASSPVPGNTIYFGEGSWLTVV.

This chain connects TRBV11-2 to TRBJ2-5; possible D gene TRBD1, 5 bases. The CDR3 length is 15 residues. Germline assignment: CDR1 SGHAT and CDR2 FQNNGV. Trimming shortened V by 1 base and J by 4 bases, and 13 bases separated the two germline ends. CDR3 DNA: TGTGCCAGCAGCTTAGGGGGTGGTAGGGGAGAGACCCAGTACTTC. It codes for CASSLGGGRGETQYF.

This rearrangement joins TRBV6-1 to TRBJ1-6, with D hard to call. Germline assignment: CDR1 MNHNS and CDR2 SASEGT. The germline V and J ends were trimmed by 0 bases and 0 bases, with 6 bases remaining between them. The CDR3 runs to 16 residues. DNA of the CDR3: TGTGCCAGCAGTGAAGCCTTGAGCTCCTATAATTCACCCCTCCACTTT. Protein product: CASSEALSSYNSPLHF.

V is TRBV27 and J is TRBJ2-7; TRBD1 matches 9 bases. The CDR3 sequence is 16 residues long. Unmatched junction bases numbered 15, after V lost 6 bases and J lost 6 bases. Germline CDR1 is MNHEY and CDR2 is SMNVEV (reference sequence). The CDR3, as DNA: TGTGCCAGCAGATTAGGACAGGGGCCGGTAGCGTCCGAGCAGTACTTC. Its protein product is CASRLGQGPVASEQYF.

The chain recombines TRBV5-1 with TRBJ1-1; D is undetermined. V was cut by 0 bases and J by 4 bases, with 16 bases left in between. CDR1 SGHRS and CDR2 YFSETQ come from the germline V gene. The CDR3 is made up of 16 amino acids. The CDR3 sequence is CASSLAPVGGFTEAFF. The CDR3 DNA sequence: TGCGCCAGCAGCTTGGCCCCGGTGGGAGGGTTCACTGAAGCTTTCTTT.

The chain recombines TRBV30 with TRBJ2-7; weak D call: TRBD2 (6 bases). The germline V gene has CDR1 GTSNPN and CDR2 SVGIG (reference sequence). V lost 1 base and J lost 4, with 17 bases in between. The CDR3 runs 15 residues. CDR3 coding DNA: TGTGCCTGGAGTGCGGCGGGACGCCCCGGGTACGAGCAGTACTTC. Amino acid sequence: CAWSAAGRPGYEQYF.

V usage is TRBV5-1 and J usage is TRBJ2-2, with TRBD1 matching 7 bases. CDR1 and CDR2 from the germline V gene are SGHRS and YFSETQ. There are 15 residues in the CDR3. V lost 4 bases and J lost 4; bases outside the gene matches: 7. The CDR3 bases are TGCGCCAGCAGCCCACAGGGGCTAGGCACCGGGGAGCTGTTTTTT. It is translated as CASSPQGLGTGELFF.

The chain carries TRBV6-1 and TRBJ2-5; possibly TRBD2 for D (6 bases). V lost 3 bases, J lost 7 bases, and 18 bases lay in between. There are 15 residues in the CDR3. Germline-derived CDR1 and CDR2 are MNHNS and SASEGT. This chain's CDR3 is CASSEGGLPPATQYF. The CDR3 coding sequence is TGTGCCAGCAGTGAGGGGGGACTGCCTCCTGCGACCCAGTACTTC.

The chain is built from TRBV28 and TRBJ2-7; 8 positions match TRBD2. V shed 4 bases and J 5 bases; nucleotides not matched to a gene: 22. This CDR3 has 19 residues. Germline V CDR1 and CDR2: MDHEN, SYDVKM. The CDR3 protein is CASSSYAAGGDQSFHEQYF. The CDR3 DNA follows: TGTGCCAGCAGTTCCTATGCCGCGGGGGGCGACCAATCATTCCACGAGCAGTACTTC.

The genes are TRBV9 and TRBJ2-5, with D possibly being TRBD2 (5 bases). From germline, CDR1 is SGDLS and CDR2 YYNGEE. The CDR3 is 15 amino acids. V was pared by 4 bases and J by 4 bases, with 17 bases between. In DNA, the CDR3 is TGTGCCAGCAGCCTTCTTCCGGACTCACGAGAGACCCAGTACTTC. Protein sequence: CASSLLPDSRETQYF.

A few counts support this clone. This chain links TRBV6-5 with TRBJ2-3; D remains unclear. The CDR3 contains 12 residues. Looked up from germline, CDR1 is MNHEY and CDR2 is SVGAGI. Deletions cut 9 bases from V and 0 bases from J, with 7 bases between. The CDR3 DNA reads TGTGCCAGTCAGGACAGCACAGATACGCAGTATTTT. It yields the protein CASQDSTDTQYF.

The chain couples TRBV5-8 to TRBJ1-1, with 7 bases that match TRBD1. CDR1 is SGHTS and CDR2 is YDEGEE in the germline V gene. Trimming removed 3 bases from V and 8 bases from J; junction bases left unmatched: 1. The CDR3 totals 11 residues. The CDR3 loop is CASSSGQEAFF. In nucleotides, the CDR3 is TGTGCCAGCAGCTCGGGACAGGAAGCTTTCTTT.

Only a few counts were recorded for this clone. V usage is TRBV6-1 and J usage is TRBJ1-3; tentative D call: TRBD1 (5 bases). This CDR3 contains 15 residues. Trimming took 8 bases from V and 0 from J, leaving 14 bases between them. The V gene's germline CDR1 is MNHNS and CDR2 SASEGT. The CDR3 spells CASGLGAFSGNTIYF. The CDR3 nucleotides read TGTGCCAGCGGCTTAGGGGCTTTCTCTGGAAACACCATATATTTT.

The chain joins TRBV28 to TRBJ1-2; D remains unclear. The V gene's germline CDR1 is MDHEN and CDR2 SYDVKM. The ends were cut back, 5 bases at V and 1 base at J, with 11 bases in the middle. The CDR3 consists of 14 residues. In DNA form, the CDR3 reads TGTGCCAGCAGTACCGTAGGGTATAACTATGGCTACACCTTC. It is translated as CASSTVGYNYGYTF.

This clone was recorded many times. The chain combines TRBV6-1 with TRBJ1-1, with D possibly matching TRBD1 (5 bases). Per the germline V gene, CDR1 is MNHNS and CDR2 is SASEGT. The CDR3 covers 14 residues. Trimming shortened V by 1 base and J by 5 bases, and 11 bases separated the two germline ends. CDR3 coding DNA: TGTGCCAGCAGTGAAGGGGGGGGACGGACTGAAGCTTTCTTT. Translation: CASSEGGGRTEAFF.